The source of this TCR beta chain is a study of beta chain features in type 1 diabetes. About the study: All samples together contributed 95 million to 110 million sorted cells for examination.

The authors reverse transcribed all of the isolated RNA, so sequencing captured expressed TCRB transcripts. Some clones are missing from TCRdb's copy, which holds only in-frame ones; the method was immunoSEQ multiplex PCR. This sample carries 900,000 or so clones, about 17% of them seen once, and the ten largest clones take 0.023%. The CDR3 is 15 amino acids. Trimming removed 5 bases from V and 2 bases from J; junction bases left unmatched: 8. The V gene's germline CDR1 is SGHVS and CDR2 FQNEAQ. On this clone itself: What it binds is not known.

Whole-study findings and limits: With patients and controls alike, PCR might favor shorter templates to an equal degree. Naive, central memory and regulatory TCRB repertoires appeared more similar among patients than healthy donors. Significant though moderate, a shortening of TCRB CDR3s appeared in all four CD4+ subsets of Type 1 diabetes patients.

The chain recombines TRBV7-8 with TRBJ2-7; 8 bases map to TRBD2. Sample: naive CD4+ T cells from blood. The sequence came from a woman between 18 and 30 years old in good health. CDR3: CASSLKRELPYEQYF. In DNA form, the CDR3 reads TGTGCCAGCAGCCTCAAGCGGGAGTTACCCTACGAGCAGTACTTC. Using reference TRBV7-8 and TRBJ2-7 for the parts outside the CDR3, the full variable domain is GAGVSQSPRYKVAKRGQDVALRCDPISGHVSLFWYQQALGQGPEFLTYFQNEAQLDKSGLPSDRFFAERPEGSVSTLKIQRTQQEDSAVYLCASSLKRELPYEQYFGPGTRLTVT.